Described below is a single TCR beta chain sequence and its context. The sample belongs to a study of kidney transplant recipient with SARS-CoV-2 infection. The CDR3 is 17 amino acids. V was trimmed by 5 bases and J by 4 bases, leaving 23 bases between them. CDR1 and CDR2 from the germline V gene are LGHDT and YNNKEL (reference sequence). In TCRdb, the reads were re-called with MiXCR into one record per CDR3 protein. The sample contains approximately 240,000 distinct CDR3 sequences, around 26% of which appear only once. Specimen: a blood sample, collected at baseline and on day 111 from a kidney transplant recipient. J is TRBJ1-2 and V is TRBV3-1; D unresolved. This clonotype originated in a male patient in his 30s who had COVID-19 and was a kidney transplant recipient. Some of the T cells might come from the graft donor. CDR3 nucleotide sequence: TGTGCCAGCAGCTTCACTGTCACCCTTCGAAGGACCTATGGCTACACCTTC. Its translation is CASSFTVTLRRTYGYTF.